What follows are 28 T cell receptor beta chains derived from one specimen sequenced in a study of shared clonotypes between healthy human individuals. Sequencing used immunoSEQ multiplex PCR; TCRdb keeps in-frame clones, though not all of them. This sample has around 690,000 clones, with 90% found just once. Source material: memory CD8+ T cells from PBMCs. Subset defined: CD45RO+ cells pooled with CCR7-negative TemRA cells. All receptors come from a man in his late teens or twenties in good health. Some clones in this sample may be carry-over from other donors' samples.

This clone is a singleton in its sample. The rearrangement uses TRBV27 and TRBJ2-7; D may be TRBD1 (6 bases). CDR1 and CDR2 (germline): MNHEY, SMNVEV (reference sequence). Trimming removed 5 bases at V and 7 bases at J, with 21 bases between. The CDR3 extends over 15 amino acids. Here the CDR3 reads CASSAWPGAMGEQYF. As DNA, the CDR3 is TGTGCCAGCAGTGCATGGCCAGGGGCGATGGGTGAGCAGTACTTC.

The V call is TRBV11-3, the J call TRBJ2-1; D uncertain. In germline, CDR1 is SGHNT, CDR2 YENEEA. V dropped 1 base and J dropped 7 bases, with 5 bases sitting between them. The CDR3 spans 12 residues. Here the CDR3 reads CASSLGSNEQFF. The DNA for the CDR3 is TGTGCCAGCAGCTTAGGGTCTAATGAGCAGTTCTTC.

This sequence joins TRBV4-2 and TRBJ2-7; TRBD2 matches 7 bases. After removal of 4 bases from V and 5 bases from J, the junction contained 8 bases not matched to a gene. The CDR3 length is 14 residues. Germline values: CDR1 LGHNA, CDR2 YNFKEQ. CDR3 nucleotides: TGTGCCAGCAGCCCCGGGGGGAGGTTCAACGAGCAGTACTTC. It is translated as CASSPGGRFNEQYF.

V gene TRBV7-6 combines with J gene TRBJ1-3; 9 nucleotides match TRBD1. Germline CDR1 and CDR2: SGHVS and FNYEAQ. This CDR3 contains 18 residues. The V and J ends lost 4 bases and 1 base, in that order; junction bases with no gene match: 11. CDR3 bases: TGTGCCAGCAGCTCACTACCCGGACAGGGGATTTCTGGAAACACCATATATTTT. This sequence encodes CASSSLPGQGISGNTIYF.

This sequence joins TRBV5-4 and TRBJ1-1; TRBD1 is a possible D gene (5 bases). Trimming left V 5 bases short and J 8 bases short, with 10 bases between. The germline V gene encodes CDR1 SGHNT and CDR2 YYREEE (reference sequence). This CDR3 has 11 residues. Here the CDR3 reads CASSSRQEAFF. CDR3 sequence (DNA): TGTGCCAGCAGTTCGAGACAGGAAGCTTTCTTT.

This chain joins TRBV11-2 and TRBJ2-7; 8 bases line up with TRBD2. There are 16 residues in the CDR3. Germline CDR1 is SGHAT and CDR2 is FQNNGV. V gave up 1 base and J gave up 5 bases; unmatched junction bases: 10. The CDR3 here is CASSLGPGTSIHEQYF. The CDR3 nucleotides are TGTGCCAGCAGCTTAGGTCCCGGGACTAGTATCCACGAGCAGTACTTC.

The V gene is TRBV7-9, the J gene TRBJ2-2, with D uncertain. Germline assignment: CDR1 SEHNR and CDR2 FQNEAQ (reference sequence). With 8 bases removed from V and 5 bases from J, the gap between germline ends came to 3 bases. The CDR3 is 10 residues long. The CDR3: CASATGELFF. CDR3 coding DNA: TGTGCCAGCGCGACCGGGGAGCTGTTTTTT.

This sequence joins TRBV28 and TRBJ2-7; no definite D call. Trimming took off 2 bases at V and 5 bases at J, with 13 bases between the two ends. The CDR3 is made up of 14 amino acids. In germline, CDR1 is MDHEN, CDR2 SYDVKM. The chain's CDR3 is CASSLRVLGHEQYF. Written as DNA, the CDR3 is TGTGCCAGCAGTTTACGCGTCCTGGGCCACGAGCAGTACTTC.

The V gene is TRBV4-1, the J gene TRBJ2-7; no clear D. This CDR3 spans 15 amino acids. Germline V CDR1 and CDR2: MGHRA, YSYEKL. V was cut by 4 bases and J by 0 bases, with 13 bases left in between. The CDR3: CASSPHVEGSYEQYF. CDR3 nucleotides: TGCGCCAGCAGCCCCCACGTAGAAGGCTCCTACGAGCAGTACTTC.

The genes are TRBV6-5 and TRBJ2-1; D is undetermined. There are 12 residues in the CDR3. The germline V gene has CDR1 MNHEY and CDR2 SVGAGI. V shed 6 bases and J shed 9 bases, with 12 bases lying between them. CDR3: CASSLRWGEQFF. The DNA of the CDR3 is TGTGCCAGCAGCCTCAGGTGGGGTGAGCAGTTCTTC.

This rearrangement joins TRBV14 to TRBJ2-3; TRBD2 is a possible D gene (6 bases). CDR3 length: 13 residues. Deletions cut 5 bases from V and 2 bases from J, with 8 bases between. Germline CDR1 SGHDN, CDR2 FVKESK. CDR3 region: CASSAGPTDTQYF. The DNA of the CDR3 is TGTGCCAGCAGCGCGGGACCCACAGATACGCAGTATTTT.

The chain joins TRBV7-6 to TRBJ2-1, with D possibly being TRBD1 (5 bases). The V gene lost 2 bases and the J gene lost 2 bases, with 7 bases spanning the gap. The length of the CDR3 is 14 residues. Germline values: CDR1 SGHVS, CDR2 FNYEAQ. The CDR3 nucleotides read TGTGCCAGCAGCTTACCCAGGGCCTACAATGAGCAGTTCTTC. Its translation is CASSLPRAYNEQFF.

The rearrangement uses TRBV30 and TRBJ1-2; 8 nucleotides align to TRBD1. CDR1 is GTSNPN, CDR2 SVGIG, per germline (reference sequence). Trimming removed 1 base from V and 7 bases from J; junction bases left unmatched: 8. The CDR3 extends over 14 amino acids. As DNA, the CDR3 is TGTGCCTGGAGTGGTTACAGGGGGTTGAGTGGCTACACCTTC. This codes for CAWSGYRGLSGYTF.

This clone was seen a handful of times. The chain has TRBV4-3 and TRBJ1-2; possible D gene TRBD1, 6 bases. The length of the CDR3 is 17 residues. V was pared by 3 bases and J by 1 base, with 18 bases between. Germline lookup yields CDR1 LGHNA and CDR2 YSLEER. Written as DNA, the CDR3 is TGCGCCAGCAGCCAGTCCTCGGGACACCGGATTAACTATGGCTACACCTTC. Translation gives CASSQSSGHRINYGYTF.

The chain joins TRBV5-1 to TRBJ2-1; no firm D call. Germline V gene data show CDR1 as SGHRS and CDR2 as YFSETQ. Trimming took 3 bases from V and 9 from J, leaving 10 bases between them. The CDR3 is 12 amino acids. In nucleotides, the CDR3 is TGCGCCAGCAGCTCAGGAGTGGGTGAGCAGTTCTTC. Translated: CASSSGVGEQFF.

J is TRBJ1-2 and V is TRBV27, with 8 bases identical to TRBD1. The germline V gene encodes CDR1 MNHEY and CDR2 SMNVEV (reference sequence). V was pared by 8 bases and J by 2 bases, with 4 bases of the junction left unmatched. CDR3 size: 13 residues. CDR3 protein: CASSGQANYGYTF. The CDR3 coding sequence is TGTGCCAGCTCGGGACAGGCGAACTATGGCTACACCTTC.

This clone was counted a few times. The V gene is TRBV7-9, the J gene TRBJ1-1; a weak D match, TRBD1 (6 bases). Per the germline V gene, CDR1 is SEHNR and CDR2 is FQNEAQ (reference sequence). V was pared by 6 bases and J by 0 bases, with 11 bases between. This CDR3 comprises 14 residues. DNA for the CDR3: TGTGCCAGCAGAGGGGGACACCTGAACACTGAAGCTTTCTTT. Encoded protein: CASRGGHLNTEAFF. Supplemented by reference TRBV7-9 and TRBJ1-1, the full variable domain reads DTGVSQNPRHKITKRGQNVTFRCDPISEHNRLYWYRQTLGQGPEFLTYFQNEAQLEKSRLLSDRFSAERPKGSFSTLEIQRTEQGDSAMYLCASRGGHLNTEAFFGQGTRLTVV.

The chain links TRBV27 to TRBJ2-1; TRBD1 agrees at 7 bases. Trimming cost V 1 base and J 5 bases; bases outside gene matches: 2. Germline-derived CDR1 and CDR2 are MNHEY and SMNVEV (reference sequence). The CDR3 spans 14 residues. CDR3 protein: CASSLWDRNNEQFF. The CDR3 nucleotides read TGTGCCAGCAGTTTATGGGACAGAAACAATGAGCAGTTCTTC.

The chain recombines TRBV7-2 with TRBJ2-7; 8 positions agree with TRBD2. Germline CDR1 is SGHTA and CDR2 is FQGNSA. With 1 base clipped from V and 6 bases from J, the junction kept 11 bases outside the gene matches. The CDR3 length is 16 residues. The CDR3 nucleotides are TGTGCCAGCAGCTTAGACTCCGGGAGGGCCGCTTGCGAGCAGTACTTC. Its protein product is CASSLDSGRAACEQYF.

The chain uses TRBV15 and TRBJ2-7; 13 positions match TRBD2. The ends lost 0 bases at V and 6 bases at J; junction bases unmatched: 20. Germline CDR1 LNHNV, CDR2 YYDKDF (reference sequence). CDR3 length: 21 amino acids. The CDR3 loop is CATSRDSGLAGDSWPGGEQYF. The CDR3 DNA reads TGTGCCACCAGCAGAGATTCCGGACTAGCGGGAGACTCTTGGCCAGGGGGCGAGCAGTACTTC.

This sequence joins TRBV7-9 and TRBJ2-1, with a possible D match to TRBD2 (6 bases). Germline V gene lookup returns CDR1 SEHNR and CDR2 FQNEAQ (reference sequence). The CDR3 has 16 residues. Between the trimmed V and J ends, which lost 5 bases and 6 bases, there was a span of 20 bases. The CDR3 region is CASSPRSGSGVNEQFF. The CDR3 region has the DNA TGTGCCAGCAGCCCCAGATCAGGTTCGGGGGTCAATGAGCAGTTCTTC.

CDR3 in amino acids: CASSVEGQGAGEQYF. For the CDR3, the DNA is TGTGCCAGCAGCGTAGAGGGACAGGGGGCTGGCGAGCAGTACTTC. The J gene is TRBJ2-7, the V gene TRBV9; 12 nucleotides align to TRBD1. Germline V CDR1 and CDR2: SGDLS, YYNGEE. The V segment lost 0 bases and the J segment 6 bases; nucleotides outside the gene matches: 4. The length of the CDR3 is 15 residues. Complete variable domain (other parts from reference TRBV9 and TRBJ2-7): DSGVTQTPKHLITATGQRVTLRCSPRSGDLSVYWYQQSLDQGLQFLIQYYNGEERAKGNILERFSAQQFPDLHSELNLSSLELGDSALYFCASSVEGQGAGEQYFGPGTRLTVT.

The chain couples TRBV29-1 to TRBJ2-7, with a weak D call TRBD1 (6 bases). Germline values: CDR1 SQVTM, CDR2 ANQGSEA. This CDR3 comprises 12 residues. Trimming cost V 7 bases and J 6 bases, with 16 bases left between them. CDR3 nucleotide sequence: TGCAGCGGAACCTTGACAGGCGGCGAGCAGTACTTC. This translates into CSGTLTGGEQYF.

This rearrangement joins TRBV2 to TRBJ2-3, with 13 nucleotides matching TRBD2. Germline values: CDR1 SNHLY, CDR2 FYNNEI. The CDR3 runs 19 residues. V dropped 10 bases and J dropped 1; count of bases not matched to a gene: 17. The CDR3 here is CATLPLWTSGRAGTDTQYF. CDR3 nucleotide sequence: TGTGCCACCCTGCCACTCTGGACTAGCGGGAGAGCGGGCACAGATACGCAGTATTTT.

This clone was seen only once. V is TRBV30 and J is TRBJ1-4; D is ambiguous. Trimming removed 0 bases at V and 8 bases at J, with 16 bases between. Germline V gene lookup returns CDR1 GTSNPN and CDR2 SVGIG (reference sequence). This CDR3 is 15 amino acids long. CDR3 region: CAWSVHPGGEEKLFF. The CDR3 DNA sequence: TGTGCCTGGAGTGTACACCCGGGTGGGGAGGAAAAACTGTTTTTT.

The chain's CDR3 is CASSPNGEAFF. The CDR3 bases are TGTGCCAGCTCACCAAACGGTGAAGCTTTCTTT. The chain recombines TRBV18 with TRBJ1-1; the D is unclear. The CDR3 is made up of 11 amino acids. Per the germline V gene, CDR1 is KGHSH and CDR2 is LQKENI. Trimming pared 2 bases from V and 7 bases from J, leaving 5 bases between.

The V call is TRBV7-9, the J call TRBJ2-3; 13 bases fit TRBD2. Germline loops: CDR1 SEHNR, CDR2 FQNEAQ (reference sequence). The CDR3 is 16 amino acids. Trimming removed 5 bases from V and 5 bases from J; junction bases left unmatched: 7. CDR3 coding DNA: TGTGCCAGCAGCCAGACTAGCGGGAGGAGTAAAGATACGCAGTATTTT. It codes for CASSQTSGRSKDTQYF.

The chain couples TRBV5-6 to TRBJ2-7; D uncertain. The ends were cut back, 2 bases at V and 0 bases at J, with 6 bases in the middle. This CDR3 spans 13 amino acids. Germline-derived CDR1 and CDR2 are SGHDT and YYEEEE. The CDR3 protein is CASSLWPSYEQYF. In DNA form, the CDR3 reads TGTGCCAGCAGCTTATGGCCCTCCTACGAGCAGTACTTC.